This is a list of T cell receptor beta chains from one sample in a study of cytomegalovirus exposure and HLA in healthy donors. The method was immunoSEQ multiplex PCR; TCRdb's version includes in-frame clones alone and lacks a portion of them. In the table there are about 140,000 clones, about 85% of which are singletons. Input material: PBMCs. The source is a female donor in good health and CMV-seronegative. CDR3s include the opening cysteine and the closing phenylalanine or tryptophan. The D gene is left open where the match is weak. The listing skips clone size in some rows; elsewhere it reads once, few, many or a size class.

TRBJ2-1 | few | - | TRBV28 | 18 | TGTGCCAGCAGTGTCTCCTACCTCGACTCCTACTCCTACAATGAGCAGTTCTTC | CASSVSYLDSYSYNEQFF
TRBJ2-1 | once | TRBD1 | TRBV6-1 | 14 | TGTGCCAGCAGCCGGGACAGTCGTTACAATGAGCAGTTCTTC | CASSRDSRYNEQFF
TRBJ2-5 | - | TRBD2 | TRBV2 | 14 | TGTGCCAGCAGTGCGACTAGCGGCCAAGAGACCCAGTACTTC | CASSATSGQETQYF
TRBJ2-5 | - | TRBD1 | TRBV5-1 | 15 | TGCGCCAGCAGCGGACAGGGGGCGAGCCAAGAGACCCAGTACTTC | CASSGQGASQETQYF
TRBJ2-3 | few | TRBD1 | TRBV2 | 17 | TGTGCCAGCAGTGCGTCTCGGGACAGGGGGCTTGGAGATACGCAGTATTTT | CASSASRDRGLGDTQYF
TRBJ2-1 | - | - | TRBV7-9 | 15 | TGTGCCAGCAGCCCGACAGAGAAAACCTACAATGAGCAGTTCTTC | CASSPTEKTYNEQFF
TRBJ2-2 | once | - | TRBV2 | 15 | TGTGCCAGCAGTGATGACATAGCGAACACCGGGGAGCTGTTTTTT | CASSDDIANTGELFF
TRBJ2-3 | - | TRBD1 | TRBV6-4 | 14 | TGTGCCAGCAGTGAACAGGGGGGCACAGATACGCAGTATTTT | CASSEQGGTDTQYF
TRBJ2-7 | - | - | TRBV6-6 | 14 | TGTGCCAGCTCCCGAGGACTGAGCTCCTACGAGCAGTACTTC | CASSRGLSSYEQYF
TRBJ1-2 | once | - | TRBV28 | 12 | TGTGCCAGCAGTTTATCGAGGTATGGCTACACCTTC | CASSLSRYGYTF
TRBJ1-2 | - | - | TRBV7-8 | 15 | TGTGCCAGCAGCCCTCGGGGGGGGCGAGGCTATGGCTACACCTTC | CASSPRGGRGYGYTF
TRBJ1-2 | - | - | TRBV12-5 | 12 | TGTGCTAGTTCTGCTAGTAACTATGGCTACACCTTC | CASSASNYGYTF
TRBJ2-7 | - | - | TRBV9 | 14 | TGTGCCAGCAGCGCGACTGACGGCCTCTACGAGCAGTACTTC | CASSATDGLYEQYF
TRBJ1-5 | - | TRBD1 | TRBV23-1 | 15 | TGCGCCAGCAGCCCAGGACAGGGGAAAAATCAGCCCCAGCATTTT | CASSPGQGKNQPQHF
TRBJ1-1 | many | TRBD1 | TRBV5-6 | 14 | TGTGCCAGCAGCTACTCAGGGGGGTTCACTGAAGCTTTCTTT | CASSYSGGFTEAFF
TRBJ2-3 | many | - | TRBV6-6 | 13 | TGTGCCAGCACCCCAGGTGACACAGATACGCAGTATTTT | CASTPGDTDTQYF
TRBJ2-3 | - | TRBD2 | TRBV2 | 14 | TGTGCCAGCAGACTAGCGCCGGACGCAGATACGCAGTATTTT | CASRLAPDADTQYF
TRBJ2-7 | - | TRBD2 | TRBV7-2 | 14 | TGTGCCAGCAGTTTAGCGGGGGGGCCGGTTGAGCAGTACTTC | CASSLAGGPVEQYF
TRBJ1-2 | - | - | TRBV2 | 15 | TGTGCCAGCAGTGAAGGAGCTCAGGGCCTCTATGGCTACACCTTC | CASSEGAQGLYGYTF
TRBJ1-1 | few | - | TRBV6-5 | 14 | TGTGCCAGCAGTCAGTGGCTAGCGAACACTGAAGCTTTCTTT | CASSQWLANTEAFF
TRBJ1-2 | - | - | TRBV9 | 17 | TGTGCCAGCAGTCGACAAACGGGGGGGGCGGCGAACTATGGCTACACCTTC | CASSRQTGGAANYGYTF
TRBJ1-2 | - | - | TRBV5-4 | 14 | TGTGCCAGCAGCCGTCCAGGACTACCCTATGGCTACACCTTC | CASSRPGLPYGYTF
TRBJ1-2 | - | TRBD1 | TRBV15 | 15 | TGTGCCACCAGCAGAGATCGGGGACAGGGCGGCGGCTACACCTTC | CATSRDRGQGGGYTF
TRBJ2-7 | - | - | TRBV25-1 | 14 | TGTGCCAGCAGTGACCCAGGCGCATCCTACGAGCAGTACTTC | CASSDPGASYEQYF
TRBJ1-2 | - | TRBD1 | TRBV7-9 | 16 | TGTGCCAGCAGCTTAAAAGGGACAGCCGGTTTAGCCGGCTACACCTTC | CASSLKGTAGLAGYTF
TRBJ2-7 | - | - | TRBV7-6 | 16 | TGTGCCAGCGCACACGCCTCTAGCCCCCCCCACTACGAGCAGTACTTC | CASAHASSPPHYEQYF
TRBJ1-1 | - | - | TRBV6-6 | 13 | TGTGCCAGCAGTTACTCGGCGAACACTGAAGCTTTCTTT | CASSYSANTEAFF
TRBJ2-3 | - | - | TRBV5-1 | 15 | TGCGCCAGCAGCTTGGACGGAGCTAGCACAGATACGCAGTATTTT | CASSLDGASTDTQYF
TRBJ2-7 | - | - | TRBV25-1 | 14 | TGTGCCAGCAGTGATCCTGTAGGAGGGCCCGAGCAGTACTTC | CASSDPVGGPEQYF
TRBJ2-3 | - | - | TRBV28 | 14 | TGTGCCAGCAAGATAGCGGGACAGACAGATACGCAGTATTTT | CASKIAGQTDTQYF
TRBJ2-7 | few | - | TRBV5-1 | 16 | TGCGCCAGCAGCCCGGGGGCGGGGGAGCGACACTACGAGCAGTACTTC | CASSPGAGERHYEQYF
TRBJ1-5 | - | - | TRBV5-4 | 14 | TGTGCCAGCAGCTTGGAGGGGGGGGGTCAGCCCCAGCATTTT | CASSLEGGGQPQHF
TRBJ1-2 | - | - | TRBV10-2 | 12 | TGCGCCAGCGGATTCGACAGAGATGGCTACACCTTC | CASGFDRDGYTF